Listed below are T cell receptor beta chains from one sample, sequenced in a study of T-cell memory formation after mild COVID-19. Each CDR3 protein gets one entry after TCRdb re-called the 5' RACE reads with MiXCR. Among around 510,000 distinct CDR3 sequences listed, about 20% were seen once. Sequenced material: PBMCs or a T cell subset sorted from them (not recorded which). These receptors all stem from an adult woman who had mild COVID-19 (a few samples of this study predate the infection). Cell type and time point are not known. Both conserved end residues are part of each CDR3. D genes are given only for firm matches. Not all rows give a size; the values are once, few, many and, for expanded clones, a class.

cdr3_length,j_call,clone_size,v_call,d_call,cdr3_aa,cdr3_nt
15,TRBJ1-4,-,TRBV6-5,-,CASSPEGGVNEKLFF,TGTGCCAGCAGCCCCGAAGGAGGGGTTAATGAAAAACTGTTTTTT
14,TRBJ2-2,few,TRBV20-1,TRBD2,CSARRTSRAGELFF,TGCAGTGCTCGAAGGACTAGCCGGGCCGGGGAGCTGTTTTTT
14,TRBJ2-5,-,TRBV24-1,-,CATSDRTGQETQYF,TGTGCCACCAGTGACCGGACGGGGCAAGAGACCCAGTACTTC
13,TRBJ1-5,-,TRBV12-3/TRBV12-4,-,CASKKGQGQPQHF,TGTGCCAGCAAGAAGGGGCAGGGTCAGCCCCAGCATTTT
18,TRBJ2-7,once,TRBV12-3/TRBV12-4,-,CASSWVLHRDPRGYEQYF,TGTGCCAGCAGTTGGGTCCTACACCGGGACCCACGAGGGTACGAGCAGTACTTC
15,TRBJ2-7,many,TRBV30,-,CAWSVRGPRSYEQYF,TGTGCCTGGAGTGTACGGGGGCCACGCTCCTACGAGCAGTACTTC
15,TRBJ2-3,many,TRBV7-2,TRBD1,CASSFTGVSTDTQYF,TGTGCCAGCAGCTTCACAGGGGTTAGCACAGATACGCAGTATTTT
15,TRBJ2-7,-,TRBV7-6,TRBD2,CASSLESGGIYEQYF,TGTGCCAGCAGCTTAGAGTCGGGGGGGATCTACGAGCAGTACTTC
14,TRBJ2-2,-,TRBV2,-,CASTTGTKTGELFF,TGTGCCAGCACTACCGGGACAAAGACCGGGGAGCTGTTTTTT
13,TRBJ2-4,-,TRBV20-1,-,CSALTVTKNIQYF,TGCAGTGCCCTAACAGTAACCAAAAACATTCAGTACTTC
16,TRBJ1-1,-,TRBV5-1,TRBD1,CASSFRDRGVNTEAFF,TGCGCCAGCAGCTTCCGGGACAGGGGAGTGAACACTGAAGCTTTCTTT
13,TRBJ1-1,-,TRBV7-2,-,CASKGRTNTEAFF,TGTGCCAGCAAGGGACGGACGAACACTGAAGCTTTCTTT
16,TRBJ2-5,-,TRBV7-6,TRBD2,CASSLAVSGRRETQYF,TGTGCCAGCAGCTTAGCGGTCAGCGGGAGACGCGAGACCCAGTACTTC
15,TRBJ1-6,many,TRBV4-1,-,CASSQVTGVHSPLHF,TGCGCCAGCAGCCAAGTTACAGGTGTCCATTCACCCCTCCACTTT
15,TRBJ2-5,-,TRBV9,TRBD2,CASSEGAGGLETQYF,TGTGCCAGCAGCGAAGGAGCGGGGGGATTGGAGACCCAGTACTTC
14,TRBJ2-5,few,TRBV4-1,-,CASSRWTAQETQYF,TGCGCCAGCAGCCGGTGGACAGCCCAAGAGACCCAGTACTTC
14,TRBJ2-5,-,TRBV7-2,TRBD1,CASSLGQGKETQYF,TGTGCCAGCAGCCTGGGACAGGGGAAAGAGACCCAGTACTTC
14,TRBJ2-1,-,TRBV24-1,TRBD2,CATSWRGGHNEQFF,TGTGCCACCAGTTGGCGGGGGGGCCACAATGAGCAGTTCTTC
10,TRBJ2-1,-,TRBV2,-,CASSVVEQFF,TGTGCCAGCAGTGTGGTTGAGCAGTTCTTC
11,TRBJ2-1,few,TRBV29-1,-,CSVLLGNEQFF,TGCAGCGTCCTCTTAGGCAATGAGCAGTTCTTC
13,TRBJ2-1,few,TRBV7-3,-,CASSLTSRGGQFF,TGTGCCAGCAGCTTAACTTCACGAGGGGGGCAGTTCTTC
14,TRBJ2-7,few,TRBV12-3/TRBV12-4,-,CASSSQDEGREQYF,TGTGCCAGCAGTTCCCAAGATGAGGGCCGCGAGCAGTACTTC
16,TRBJ2-2,few,TRBV5-5,TRBD1,CASVGQVHANTGELFF,TGTGCCAGCGTGGGACAGGTCCACGCGAACACCGGGGAGCTGTTTTTT
14,TRBJ2-1,few,TRBV10-3,-,CAISDGGRTNEQFF,TGTGCCATCAGTGACGGGGGAAGGACTAATGAGCAGTTCTTC
15,TRBJ2-5,few,TRBV7-8,-,CASTRRDSLRETQYF,TGTGCCAGCACCCGGAGGGACTCTCTGAGAGAAACCCAGTACTTC
13,TRBJ1-2,-,TRBV7-9,-,CASSIGVSNGYTF,TGTGCCAGCAGCATTGGGGTTTCTAATGGCTACACCTTC
12,TRBJ1-1,-,TRBV18,-,CASSGSGTEAFF,TGTGCCAGCTCAGGGAGTGGCACTGAAGCTTTCTTT
15,TRBJ2-6,-,TRBV19,-,CASSTHRDGANVLTF,TGTGCCAGTAGCACCCACAGGGATGGGGCCAACGTCCTGACTTTC
18,TRBJ2-2,-,TRBV4-1,-,CASSQVLRDYANTGELFF,TGCGCCAGCAGCCAAGTCTTGCGTGATTACGCGAACACCGGGGAGCTGTTTTTT
17,TRBJ2-5,-,TRBV5-4,TRBD2,CASSRGASGRGGETQYF,TGTGCCAGCAGCCGAGGGGCTAGCGGGAGAGGTGGGGAGACCCAGTACTTC
13,TRBJ1-2,-,TRBV2,TRBD1,CASSWTGGHGYTF,TGTGCCAGCAGTTGGACAGGGGGCCATGGCTACACCTTC
14,TRBJ2-3,few,TRBV7-9,-,CASSFLPGVGAQYF,TGTGCCAGCAGCTTTCTTCCAGGGGTGGGGGCGCAGTATTTT
15,TRBJ1-4,-,TRBV7-8,-,CASSPGRIFNEKLFF,TGTGCCAGCAGCCCCGGCCGGATATTTAATGAAAAACTGTTTTTT
16,TRBJ2-1,-,TRBV7-9,TRBD1,CASSLARGQGENEQFF,TGTGCCAGCAGCTTAGCGCGGGGACAGGGGGAGAATGAGCAGTTCTTC
13,TRBJ1-2,few,TRBV14,-,CASSLQGIHGYTF,TGTGCCAGCAGCCTTCAGGGGATCCATGGCTACACCTTC
14,TRBJ1-2,-,TRBV12-3/TRBV12-4,-,CASSFGTANYGYTF,TGTGCCAGCAGTTTCGGGACTGCTAACTATGGCTACACCTTC
13,TRBJ1-3,-,TRBV20-1,-,CSATSLSGNTIYF,TGCAGTGCTACCTCCCTCTCTGGAAACACCATATATTTT
13,TRBJ1-6,few,TRBV2,TRBD1,CASQGQGNSPLHF,TGTGCCAGCCAGGGACAGGGTAATTCACCCCTCCACTTT
15,TRBJ2-2,-,TRBV6-1,TRBD1,CASSEGTGVTGELFF,TGTGCCAGCAGTGAGGGTACAGGGGTAACCGGGGAGCTGTTTTTT
17,TRBJ2-6,-,TRBV5-1,-,CASSLAAGYSGANVLTF,TGCGCCAGCAGCTTGGCCGCGGGATACTCTGGGGCCAACGTCCTGACTTTC
14,TRBJ2-7,few,TRBV5-6,TRBD1,CASSWDRESYEQYF,TGTGCCAGCAGCTGGGACAGGGAATCCTACGAGCAGTACTTC
16,TRBJ2-5,few,TRBV7-2,TRBD2,CASTRIQREGRETQYF,TGTGCCAGCACCCGAATCCAGCGGGAGGGCCGGGAGACCCAGTACTTC
12,TRBJ1-1,few,TRBV29-1,-,CSGRGGNTEAFF,TGCAGCGGCAGGGGAGGGAACACTGAAGCTTTCTTT
14,TRBJ1-4,few,TRBV3-1,TRBD1,CASSQDRGQGRLFF,TGTGCCAGCAGCCAAGATCGTGGACAGGGGAGACTGTTTTTT
13,TRBJ2-7,few,TRBV10-3,-,CAISPGEGYEQYF,TGTGCCATCAGCCCTGGCGAGGGCTACGAGCAGTACTTC
20,TRBJ2-4,-,TRBV5-6,TRBD1,CASSQPRTGQGALAKNIQYF,TGTGCCAGCAGCCAACCGCGGACGGGACAGGGGGCATTGGCCAAAAACATTCAGTACTTC
17,TRBJ1-4,-,TRBV7-9,-,CASSLLAWGTLNEKLFF,TGTGCCAGCAGCTTACTCGCGTGGGGCACCCTAAATGAAAAACTGTTTTTT
14,TRBJ2-7,-,TRBV15,-,CATLDIGGSYEQYF,TGTGCCACCCTGGACATTGGAGGTTCCTACGAGCAGTACTTC
16,TRBJ2-1,few,TRBV5-4,TRBD2,CASSFLSLAGVDEQFF,TGTGCCAGCAGCTTTTTGTCCCTAGCGGGAGTGGATGAGCAGTTCTTC
14,TRBJ1-6,few,TRBV6-5,-,CASRPGLGSSPLHF,TGTGCCAGCAGGCCGGGTCTCGGTAGTTCACCCCTCCACTTT
20,TRBJ2-3,-,TRBV12-3/TRBV12-4,TRBD2,CASSLAWPKTSGDTTGTQYF,TGTGCCAGCAGTTTGGCATGGCCTAAGACTAGCGGGGACACCACAGGTACGCAGTATTTT
12,TRBJ1-5,-,TRBV6-5,-,CASSSVDQPQHF,TGTGCCAGCAGTTCAGTGGATCAGCCCCAGCATTTT
16,TRBJ2-2,-,TRBV12-3/TRBV12-4,-,CASSQTRTRNTGELFF,TGTGCCAGCAGTCAAACCAGGACCCGAAACACCGGGGAGCTGTTTTTT
15,TRBJ2-4,-,TRBV4-3,TRBD2,CASSQGAGVGDIQYF,TGCGCCAGCAGCCAAGGAGCGGGAGTTGGGGACATTCAGTACTTC
13,TRBJ2-5,-,TRBV3-1,-,CASSHRGGETQYF,TGTGCCAGCAGCCACCGGGGTGGTGAGACCCAGTACTTC
17,TRBJ1-2,few,TRBV3-1,TRBD1,CASSQDPRQGFNYGYTF,TGTGCCAGCAGCCAAGACCCCAGACAGGGCTTTAACTATGGCTACACCTTC
14,TRBJ1-5,few,TRBV12-3/TRBV12-4,TRBD1,CASRRQGADQPQHF,TGTGCCAGCAGACGACAGGGAGCGGATCAGCCCCAGCATTTT